This TCR beta chain was identified in a study of response to subunit inactivated influenza vaccine. Ten or more counts support this clonotype. Its antigen is not known. The CDR3 totals 14 residues. TCRdb itself ran the RT-PCR reads through MiXCR, one entry per CDR3 protein. The repertoire holds 710,000 or so distinct CDR3 sequences, with 15% to 17% as singletons. Whole-study findings and limits: The authors suggested that every seasonal influenza vaccination recruits few new T cells.

The rearrangement links TRBV21-1 to TRBJ1-2. TRBV21-1 is labeled a pseudogene. The material was PBMCs from blood, obtained 11 to 12 days after vaccination. The source of this sequence is a man aged 50 or older who received an inactivated influenza vaccine. The CDR3 protein is CASPESMIPYGYTF. The DNA for the CDR3 is TGTGCCAGCCCCGAATCGATGATTCCGTATGGCTACACCTTC.